These 27 T cell receptor beta chains share one sample of origin, sequenced in a study of patients and donors after allogeneic stem cell transplantation. TCRdb analysed the RT-PCR reads with MiXCR anew, one entry per CDR3 protein. There are roughly 200,000 distinct CDR3 sequences in the sample; 38% occur only once, and roughly 10% lies in the top ten. Sequenced sample: blood, either unsorted or a sorted T cell fraction (not recorded which). These receptors were obtained from a human donor who was either an allogeneic HSCT recipient or a stem cell or donor lymphocyte infusion donor (not recorded which). It is not recorded whose cells these are; they may come from a transplant donor.

This chain joins TRBV20-1 and TRBJ1-6; no firm D call. Germline loops: CDR1 DFQATT, CDR2 SNEGSKA (reference sequence). The V end lost 0 bases, the J end lost 5 bases, and 5 bases lay between the germline ends. This CDR3 has 13 amino acids. The CDR3 nucleotides are TGCAGTGCTAGAGATCTCGATAATTCACCCCTCCACTTT. Protein product: CSARDLDNSPLHF.

The sample holds a few counts of this clonotype. The chain links TRBV27 to TRBJ2-1; D tentatively reads TRBD1 or TRBD2 (7 bases each). The CDR3 contains 17 residues. Per the germline V gene, CDR1 is MNHEY and CDR2 is SMNVEV (reference sequence). V lost 1 base and J 4 bases, leaving 17 bases between the germline ends. CDR3 residues: CASSLFPGGQVYNEQFF. CDR3 DNA sequence: TGTGCCAGCAGTTTATTCCCGGGAGGACAGGTGTACAATGAGCAGTTCTTC.

The gene calls are TRBV4-3 and TRBJ1-6; D is unresolved. Germline V CDR1 and CDR2: LGHNA, YSLEER. The CDR3 runs 17 residues. With 1 base removed from V and 4 bases from J, the gap between germline ends came to 14 bases. The CDR3 DNA reads TGCGCCAGCAGCCAAGGCGCGGGAGGCCCATATAATTCACCCCTCCACTTT. Amino acid sequence: CASSQGAGGPYNSPLHF.

This sequence joins TRBV15 and TRBJ2-5; 7 positions agree with TRBD2. This CDR3 comprises 15 residues. The V gene end was trimmed by 3 bases and the J gene end by 3 bases; junction bases not matched to a gene: 7. The germline V gene encodes CDR1 LNHNV and CDR2 YYDKDF (reference sequence). DNA of the CDR3: TGTGCCACCAGCAGGAACGGGGGGATAGAAGAGACCCAGTACTTC. Residues: CATSRNGGIEETQYF.

This clonotype was detected only once. This chain uses TRBV5-1 with TRBJ2-3; D is unresolved. Germline V gives CDR1 SGHRS, CDR2 YFSETQ. CDR3 size: 14 residues. Trimming removed 0 bases from V and 6 bases from J, with 11 bases in between. This chain's CDR3 is CASSLVYARDTQYF. The CDR3 DNA follows: TGCGCCAGCAGCTTGGTGTATGCGCGGGATACGCAGTATTTT.

The rearrangement joins TRBV12-3 or TRBV12-4 to TRBJ1-3, with D possibly TRBD1 on 6 matching bases. The CDR3 extends over 15 amino acids. The V end lost 6 bases, the J end lost 4 bases, and 16 bases lay between the germline ends. The CDR3 loop reads CASSFEQGSGNTIYF. The DNA of the CDR3 is TGTGCCAGCAGCTTCGAACAGGGTTCCGGAAACACCATATATTTT.

The chain uses TRBV6-2 or TRBV6-3 and TRBJ1-2; D remains unclear. Germline loops: CDR1 MNHEY, CDR2 SVGEGT. V was clipped by 2 bases and J by 0 bases, with 16 bases between them. CDR3 length equals 17 residues. CDR3 DNA sequence: TGTGCCAGCAGTTACGAGCGGCCTCCCCCGACTAACTATGGCTACACCTTC. Amino acid sequence: CASSYERPPPTNYGYTF.

V usage is TRBV5-6 and J usage is TRBJ2-5; D might be TRBD1 (5 bases). CDR3 length: 15 residues. V was clipped by 4 bases and J by 1 base, with 14 bases between them. The germline V gene has CDR1 SGHDT and CDR2 YYEEEE. CDR3: CASSPSVGAQETQYF. DNA of the CDR3: TGTGCCAGCAGCCCTTCGGTAGGGGCCCAAGAGACCCAGTACTTC.

The V and J genes are TRBV5-1 and TRBJ2-7, with TRBD1 matching over 12 bases. The CDR3 has 16 amino acids. The junction had 9 bases not matched to a gene; V was cut back by 1 base and J by 7 bases. Germline CDR1 reads SGHRS; CDR2 reads YFSETQ. The CDR3 DNA sequence: TGCGCCAGCAGCTTGCAGCCGGGACAGGGGGCGTCTGAGCAGTACTTC. Protein: CASSLQPGQGASEQYF.

This clonotype occurred a few times. The rearrangement links TRBV12-3 or TRBV12-4 to TRBJ1-1; D call uncertain. Trimming pared 8 bases from V and 3 bases from J, leaving 4 bases between. This CDR3 contains 10 residues. The CDR3 DNA follows: TGTGCCAGCTATGACACTGAAGCTTTCTTT. It codes for CASYDTEAFF.

This chain joins TRBV29-1 and TRBJ1-2, with 9 bases fitting TRBD1. The V gene's germline CDR1 is SQVTM and CDR2 ANQGSEA. V trimming: 6 bases; J trimming: 6 bases; junction bases outside the gene matches: 8. This CDR3 contains 13 residues. This chain's CDR3 is CSVTDRGPDGYTF. In DNA, the CDR3 is TGCAGCGTAACGGACAGGGGTCCGGATGGCTACACCTTC. Based on the CDR3 plus reference TRBV29-1 and TRBJ1-2, the full variable domain is SAVISQKPSRDICQRGTSLTIQCQVDSQVTMMFWYRQQPGQSLTLIATANQGSEATYESGFVIDKFPISRPNLTFSTLTVSNMSPEDSSIYLCSVTDRGPDGYTFGSGTRLTVV.

This clonotype was counted only a few times. The chain carries TRBV6-5 and TRBJ1-2; no definite D call. The CDR3 spans 15 residues. Trimming removed 2 bases from V and 5 bases from J, with 15 bases in between. Looked up from germline, CDR1 is MNHEY and CDR2 is SVGAGI. CDR3 protein: CASSYRFPNPYGYTF. Written as DNA, the CDR3 is TGTGCCAGCAGTTACCGATTTCCTAACCCATATGGCTACACCTTC.

This clonotype was seen a few times. The chain has TRBV12-3 or TRBV12-4 and TRBJ1-5; D gene ambiguous. The CDR3 runs 15 residues. Trimming removed 6 bases from V and 2 bases from J, with 14 bases in between. This CDR3 reads CASSQRSSGNQPQHF. In DNA form, the CDR3 reads TGTGCCAGCAGCCAGCGAAGTTCGGGCAATCAGCCCCAGCATTTT.

Only a few counts were recorded for this clonotype. V and J are TRBV10-3 and TRBJ1-2; no definite D call. Germline lookup yields CDR1 ENHRY and CDR2 SYGVKD. This CDR3 is built from 13 residues. V was pared by 5 bases and J by 6 bases, with 13 bases between. For the CDR3, the DNA is TGTGCCATCAGTATGGGCCTCGAAAATGGCTACACCTTC. Translated: CAISMGLENGYTF.

This clonotype was recorded a few times. The V gene is TRBV12-3 or TRBV12-4, the J gene TRBJ1-4; the match to TRBD1 covers 7 bases. Trimming removed 5 bases from V and 8 bases from J; junction bases left unmatched: 8. The CDR3 sequence is 14 residues long. The CDR3 region is CASSVQGGGEKLFF. The CDR3 nucleotides are TGTGCCAGCAGTGTTCAGGGGGGTGGAGAAAAACTGTTTTTT.

This clonotype was counted a few times. The J gene is TRBJ2-3, the V gene TRBV14; 9 nucleotides align to TRBD1. The CDR3 is made up of 16 amino acids. CDR1 and CDR2 from the germline V gene are SGHDN and FVKESK. The trim removed 0 bases at V and 6 bases at J, leaving 7 bases unmatched. This CDR3 is CASSQDLGQGLDTQYF. CDR3 nucleotides: TGTGCCAGCAGCCAAGATCTCGGACAGGGGTTGGATACGCAGTATTTT.

The CDR3 DNA reads TGTGCCAGCTCACCGCCAATGACCAAAAACATTCAGTACTTC. Its protein is CASSPPMTKNIQYF. The rearrangement joins TRBV18 to TRBJ2-4; no reliable D call. V shed 3 bases and J shed 2 bases, with 8 bases lying between them. The CDR3 totals 14 residues. The V gene's germline CDR1 is KGHSH and CDR2 LQKENI.

The genes are TRBV5-4 and TRBJ2-7, with D possibly matching TRBD1 (6 bases). From germline, CDR1 is SGHNT and CDR2 YYREEE (reference sequence). The CDR3 is 14 residues long. Deletions cut 4 bases from V and 1 base from J, with 12 bases between. CDR3 coding DNA: TGTGCCAGCAGCCCGGACAGAGGGTCCTACGAGCAGTACTTC. Protein sequence: CASSPDRGSYEQYF.

This clonotype was observed a handful of times. V and J are TRBV5-5 and TRBJ1-1, with D unresolved. From germline, CDR1 is SGHKS and CDR2 YYEKEE (reference sequence). V was cut by 2 bases and J by 1 base, with 6 bases left in between. The CDR3 runs to 13 residues. In nucleotides, the CDR3 is TGTGCCAGCAGCTTTCACCCGAACACTGAAGCTTTCTTT. Its translation is CASSFHPNTEAFF. Variable domain in full (rest from reference TRBV5-5 and TRBJ1-1): DAGVTQSPTHLIKTRGQQVTLRCSPISGHKSVSWYQQVLGQGPQFIFQYYEKEERGRGNFPDRFSARQFPNYSSELNVNALLLGDSALYLCASSFHPNTEAFFGQGTRLTVV.

This clonotype was counted between two and nine times. This rearrangement joins TRBV28 to TRBJ2-1; D possibly corresponds to TRBD1 (5 bases). Trimming took off 7 bases at V and 10 bases at J, with 11 bases between the two ends. This CDR3 has 11 residues. CDR1 MDHEN and CDR2 SYDVKM come from the germline V gene. Written as DNA, the CDR3 is TGTGCCAGCAAGGGTACAGGAGAGCAGTTCTTC. It specifies CASKGTGEQFF.

This clonotype has more than one count but fewer than ten. The rearrangement links TRBV29-1 to TRBJ1-1; the D is unclear. V was cut by 5 bases and J by 2 bases, with 12 bases left in between. The germline CDR1 and CDR2 sequences are SQVTM and ANQGSEA. The CDR3 runs 13 residues. The DNA for the CDR3 is TGCAGCGTTCTCGTTCGGGGTAACACTGAAGCTTTCTTT. Translating it yields CSVLVRGNTEAFF.

This clonotype was seen a single time. The chain recombines TRBV3-1 with TRBJ2-2; 8 positions agree with TRBD1. V lost 4 bases and J lost 5; bases outside the gene matches: 3. The germline V gene encodes CDR1 LGHDT and CDR2 YNNKEL (reference sequence). This CDR3 has 14 amino acids. The CDR3 loop reads CASSRQGATGELFF. In DNA form, the CDR3 reads TGTGCCAGCAGCCGGCAGGGGGCGACCGGGGAGCTGTTTTTT.

A remark on this clonotype: One end of the junction is discordant with germline, which a read error may explain. This chain connects TRBV24-1 to TRBJ2-1; 8 nucleotides match TRBD1. The CDR3 runs to 13 residues. The germline V gene encodes CDR1 KGHDR and CDR2 SFDVKD. In DNA, the CDR3 is TGTGCCACCAGTGACAATTTGGGCAGGGGGCTGATCTTC. It encodes CATSDNLGRGLIF.

The V gene is TRBV5-8, the J gene TRBJ2-5; maybe TRBD1 (5 bases). Germline CDR1 and CDR2: SGHTS and YDEGEE. V dropped 0 bases and J dropped 5 bases, with 8 bases sitting between them. This CDR3 is 13 amino acids long. CDR3 region: CASSLGRAETQYF. CDR3 nucleotide sequence: TGTGCCAGCAGCTTGGGCAGGGCCGAGACCCAGTACTTC.

This clonotype was recorded a few times. The J gene is TRBJ1-2, the V gene TRBV12-3 or TRBV12-4; 9 nucleotides agree with TRBD1. The V gene end was trimmed by 5 bases and the J gene end by 6 bases; junction bases not matched to a gene: 4. This CDR3 has 13 residues. CDR3 region: CASSDRTGDGYTF. The CDR3, as DNA: TGTGCCAGCAGTGATAGGACAGGGGATGGCTACACCTTC.

The J gene is TRBJ1-1, the V gene TRBV5-1, with D perhaps matching TRBD1 (6 bases). V was trimmed by 1 base and J by 3 bases, leaving 10 bases between them. CDR1 is SGHRS, CDR2 YFSETQ, per germline. CDR3 length: 14 residues. This chain's CDR3 is CASSLTGRDTEAFF. The DNA for the CDR3 is TGCGCCAGCAGCTTGACAGGGAGGGACACTGAAGCTTTCTTT.

The chain couples TRBV5-1 to TRBJ2-1; D possibly corresponds to TRBD2 (6 bases). CDR3 size: 16 residues. Germline CDR1 SGHRS, CDR2 YFSETQ. V was pared by 4 bases and J by 6 bases, with 20 bases between. Written as DNA, the CDR3 is TGCGCCAGCAGCGCCCATAGCGGCGGGATAGGCAATGAGCAGTTCTTC. It is translated as CASSAHSGGIGNEQFF.